This TCR beta chain was captured in a study of liver allograft versus peripheral blood T cells. Study-level information: The study compared liver allograft T cell receptor repertoires against peripheral blood repertoires of liver transplant recipients.

TCRdb called the reads again in MiXCR, with one record for every CDR3 protein. The sample comprises over 10,000 distinct CDR3 sequences, 25% to 30% of which are singletons, and 2% to 2.5% rests with the top ten. Study-level findings and limits: A difference was reportedly observed between T cell receptor repertoires inside liver allografts and those in peripheral blood.

This clonotype is medium-sized (0.01 to 0.1%) within its sample. Its antigen is not known. The CDR3 covers 17 residues. Looked up from germline, CDR1 is LNHDA and CDR2 is SQIVND (reference sequence). Trimming pared 2 bases from V and 0 bases from J, leaving 11 bases between. The chain joins TRBV19 to TRBJ2-6; D ambiguous. This receptor was obtained from a human patient who had a liver transplant. Certain T cells may be donor cells from the graft. The CDR3 region is CASSITQFVSGANVLTF. As DNA, the CDR3 is TGTGCCAGTAGTATAACACAGTTCGTCTCTGGGGCCAACGTCCTGACTTTC.